Listed below are T cell receptor beta chains from one sample, sequenced in a study of T cell responses to AZD1222 COVID-19 vaccine. The repertoire was sequenced with immunoSEQ multiplex PCR; TCRdb's copy has only in-frame clones and lacks some. The record lists under 150,000 clones, of which the ten most abundant hold approximately 2%. The sample consisted of peripheral blood. Every receptor here comes from an adult in good health. Each CDR3 is given with its conserved first and last residue. The D gene is left open where the match is weak.

DNA: TGCGCCAGCAGCGCTACAGGTGCAACTAATGAAAAACTGTTTTTT
CDR3: CASSATGATNEKLFF
J: TRBJ1-4
D: .
V: TRBV5-1

DNA: TGTGCCAGCAGTTCAGGGCGTGGGAATGAGCAGTTCTTC
CDR3: CASSSGRGNEQFF
J: TRBJ2-1
D: .
V: TRBV6-1

DNA: TGTGCCGCCCGAAATTCACGGAGTGGGGGCGGGGAGCTGTTTTTT
CDR3: CAARNSRSGGGELFF
J: TRBJ2-2
D: .
V: TRBV6-5

DNA: TGTGCCAGCAGTCCCGGGACTAGCGGGGGGCCGATGGCCCAGTACTTC
CDR3: CASSPGTSGGPMAQYF
J: TRBJ2-5
D: TRBD2
V: TRBV28

DNA: TGTGCCAGTAGTATTGACAGGGGGCGAGTCGTAACCGGGGAGCTGTTTTTT
CDR3: CASSIDRGRVVTGELFF
J: TRBJ2-2
D: TRBD1
V: TRBV19

DNA: TGTGCCAGCAGCCTCAGGGATTATGGCTACACCTTC
CDR3: CASSLRDYGYTF
J: TRBJ1-2
D: .
V: TRBV3-1/TRBV3-2

DNA: TGTGCCTGGAAGGGACAGGGCCGGTATGGCTACACCTTC
CDR3: CAWKGQGRYGYTF
J: TRBJ1-2
D: TRBD1
V: TRBV30

DNA: TGTGCCAGTAGTATAGGTTTTGGACAAGTCCTGCCGGGCTACACCTTC
CDR3: CASSIGFGQVLPGYTF
J: TRBJ1-2
D: .
V: TRBV19

DNA: TGCGCCAGCAGCCCCAGATACATAGGGGGGTCGGGAGAGACCCAGTACTTC
CDR3: CASSPRYIGGSGETQYF
J: TRBJ2-5
D: .
V: TRBV5-1

DNA: TGTGCCAGCAGCCCAGAAGTATTCGCCCCCGGAAGCTACACCTTC
CDR3: CASSPEVFAPGSYTF
J: TRBJ1-2
D: .
V: TRBV3-1/TRBV3-2

DNA: TGTGCCAGCTCACCATCCGGGACTGAAGCTTTCTTT
CDR3: CASSPSGTEAFF
J: TRBJ1-1
D: .
V: TRBV18

DNA: TGCGCCAGCAGCTTGGGGACCCGCGGGGACAGGGGTGAAAAACTGTTTTTT
CDR3: CASSLGTRGDRGEKLFF
J: TRBJ1-4
D: TRBD1
V: TRBV5-1

DNA: TGTGCCAGCAGTGGGGGTTCTCAGCCCCAGCATTTT
CDR3: CASSGGSQPQHF
J: TRBJ1-5
D: .
V: TRBV2

DNA: TGTGCCAGTAGTCGCCAGTATCAAGAGACCCAGTACTTC
CDR3: CASSRQYQETQYF
J: TRBJ2-5
D: .
V: TRBV19

DNA: TGTGCCAGCAGCCAGGGGAGACTAGCGGGTGGGACAGATACGCAGTATTTT
CDR3: CASSQGRLAGGTDTQYF
J: TRBJ2-3
D: TRBD2
V: TRBV3-1/TRBV3-2

DNA: TGTGCCAGCAGCGCCCAGATAAGCTCCTATAATTCACCCCTCCACTTT
CDR3: CASSAQISSYNSPLHF
J: TRBJ1-6
D: .
V: TRBV9

DNA: TGTGCCAGCAGCTGGACACGCCGTTCTATGAACACTGAAGCTTTCTTT
CDR3: CASSWTRRSMNTEAFF
J: TRBJ1-1
D: .
V: TRBV11-3

DNA: TGTGCCAGCAGTTTTGCAGGTCTCAATCAGCCCCAGCATTTT
CDR3: CASSFAGLNQPQHF
J: TRBJ1-5
D: .
V: TRBV28

DNA: TGTGCCAGCACAGGATGGCAGAACTTATACATGAACACTGAAGCTTTCTTT
CDR3: CASTGWQNLYMNTEAFF
J: TRBJ1-1
D: .
V: TRBV28

DNA: TGTGCCAGTACCCTGGGCGGTGTGATCGCTTTCTTT
CDR3: CASTLGGVIAFF
J: TRBJ1-1
D: .
V: TRBV19

DNA: TGCGCCAGCAGCTTGTTCTCCGGCCGGCGGAGAAATTCACCCCTCCACTTT
CDR3: CASSLFSGRRRNSPLHF
J: TRBJ1-6
D: .
V: TRBV5-1

DNA: TGTGCCAGCGACAATACAGGTCACTATGGCTACACCTTC
CDR3: CASDNTGHYGYTF
J: TRBJ1-2
D: .
V: TRBV6-5

DNA: TGTGCCAGCAGCCTCGGGACAGGGGTTCAGAACACTGAAGCTTTCTTT
CDR3: CASSLGTGVQNTEAFF
J: TRBJ1-1
D: TRBD1
V: TRBV7-8

DNA: TGTGCCAGCAGCCGACTCTCCTACACAGATACGCAGTATTTT
CDR3: CASSRLSYTDTQYF
J: TRBJ2-3
D: .
V: TRBV7-9

DNA: TGTGCCAGCAGCCCCGGACCCCCAAGGGGCACAGATACGCAGTATTTT
CDR3: CASSPGPPRGTDTQYF
J: TRBJ2-3
D: .
V: TRBV6-2/TRBV6-3

DNA: TGCGCCAGCAGCTTGCCGTCAAATGAAAAACTGTTTTTT
CDR3: CASSLPSNEKLFF
J: TRBJ1-4
D: .
V: TRBV5-1

DNA: TGCGCCAGCAGCCAAGGGTCGGGACAGTCCACAGATACGCAGTATTTT
CDR3: CASSQGSGQSTDTQYF
J: TRBJ2-3
D: TRBD1
V: TRBV4-3

DNA: TGTGCCAGCAGCCCCGACAGGCGATATAATTCACCCCTCCACTTT
CDR3: CASSPDRRYNSPLHF
J: TRBJ1-6
D: .
V: TRBV28

DNA: TGTGCCAGCAGTTACACGACGGGAAGCACTGAAGCTTTCTTT
CDR3: CASSYTTGSTEAFF
J: TRBJ1-1
D: .
V: TRBV6-5

DNA: TGTGCCAGCAGTGAAGCACAAGGGGACAGGGCATCTTATGGCTACACCTTC
CDR3: CASSEAQGDRASYGYTF
J: TRBJ1-2
D: TRBD1
V: TRBV6-1

DNA: TGTGCCAGTAAACCCGTCGGCGAGGCCCGAGGGGCTGAAGCTTTCTTT
CDR3: CASKPVGEARGAEAFF
J: TRBJ1-1
D: .
V: TRBV19

DNA: TGCGCCAGCAGCCCGTTCAGCGGGGGGGCGAACACCGGGGAGCTGTTTTTT
CDR3: CASSPFSGGANTGELFF
J: TRBJ2-2
D: TRBD2
V: TRBV4-3

DNA: TGTGCCAGCAGTGAAGCTCCAGCCGGGACAGGGCCCAATGAGCAGTTCTTC
CDR3: CASSEAPAGTGPNEQFF
J: TRBJ2-1
D: TRBD1
V: TRBV6-1

DNA: TGTGCCAGCAGTTACTCCGTCGGACAGGGATCGCAGGGCTACACCTTC
CDR3: CASSYSVGQGSQGYTF
J: TRBJ1-2
D: TRBD1
V: TRBV6-2/TRBV6-3